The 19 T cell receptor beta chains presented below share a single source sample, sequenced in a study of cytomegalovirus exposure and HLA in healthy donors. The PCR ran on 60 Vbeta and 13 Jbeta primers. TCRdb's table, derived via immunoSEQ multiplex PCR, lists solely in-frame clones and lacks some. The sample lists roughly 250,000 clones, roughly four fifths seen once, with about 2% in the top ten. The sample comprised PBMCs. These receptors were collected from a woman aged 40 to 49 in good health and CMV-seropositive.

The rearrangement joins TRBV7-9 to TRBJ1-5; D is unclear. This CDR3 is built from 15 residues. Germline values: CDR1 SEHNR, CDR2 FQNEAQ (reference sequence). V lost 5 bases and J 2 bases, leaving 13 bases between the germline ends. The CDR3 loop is CASSLDGNGNQPQHF. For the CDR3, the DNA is TGTGCCAGCAGCCTGGACGGGAATGGCAATCAGCCCCAGCATTTT.

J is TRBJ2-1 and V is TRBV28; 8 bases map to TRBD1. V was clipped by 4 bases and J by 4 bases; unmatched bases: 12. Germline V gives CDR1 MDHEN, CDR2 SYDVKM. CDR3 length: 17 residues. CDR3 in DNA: TGTGCCAGCAGTTCTCCCCCCGCGGGACAGGCATACAATGAGCAGTTCTTC. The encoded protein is CASSSPPAGQAYNEQFF.

In nucleotides, the CDR3 is TGTGCCAGCAAGGATCCGGGAAGGTCCTACAATGAGCAGTTCTTC. Encoded protein: CASKDPGRSYNEQFF. The chain carries TRBV27 and TRBJ2-1; maybe TRBD2 (5 bases). Trimming cost V 7 bases and J 1 base, with 14 bases left between them. This CDR3 has 15 amino acids. Germline V gene sequence: CDR1 MNHEY, CDR2 SMNVEV (reference sequence).

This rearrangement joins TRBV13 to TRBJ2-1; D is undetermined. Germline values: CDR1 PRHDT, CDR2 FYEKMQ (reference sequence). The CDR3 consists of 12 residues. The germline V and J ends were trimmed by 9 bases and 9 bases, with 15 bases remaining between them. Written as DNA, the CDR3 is TGTGCCAGTGGTAGTAGCTCGGGTGAGCAGTTCTTC. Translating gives CASGSSSGEQFF.

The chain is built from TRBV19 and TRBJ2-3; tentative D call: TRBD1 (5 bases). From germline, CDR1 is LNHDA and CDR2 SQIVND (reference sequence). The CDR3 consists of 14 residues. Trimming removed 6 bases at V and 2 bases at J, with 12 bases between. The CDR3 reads CASSPDKTTDTQYF. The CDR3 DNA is TGTGCCAGTAGCCCGGACAAGACCACAGATACGCAGTATTTT.

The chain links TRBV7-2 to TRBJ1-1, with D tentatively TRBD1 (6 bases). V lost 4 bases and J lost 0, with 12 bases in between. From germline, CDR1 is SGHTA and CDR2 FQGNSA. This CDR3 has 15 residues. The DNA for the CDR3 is TGTGCCAGCAGCTCTCGGACAGCAATGAACACTGAAGCTTTCTTT. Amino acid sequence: CASSSRTAMNTEAFF.

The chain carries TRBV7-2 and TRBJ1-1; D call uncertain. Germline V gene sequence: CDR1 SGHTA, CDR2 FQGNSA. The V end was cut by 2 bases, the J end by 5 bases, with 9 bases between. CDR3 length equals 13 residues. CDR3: CASSLQRWTEAFF. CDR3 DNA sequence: TGTGCCAGCAGCTTACAGAGGTGGACTGAAGCTTTCTTT.

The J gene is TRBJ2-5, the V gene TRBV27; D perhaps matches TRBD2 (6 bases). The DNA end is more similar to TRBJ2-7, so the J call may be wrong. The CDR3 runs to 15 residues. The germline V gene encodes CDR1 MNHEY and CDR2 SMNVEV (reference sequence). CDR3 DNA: TGTGCCAGCAGTTTAGTTAGCGGCAACTCCTACGAGCAGTACTTC. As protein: CASSLVSGNSYEQYF.

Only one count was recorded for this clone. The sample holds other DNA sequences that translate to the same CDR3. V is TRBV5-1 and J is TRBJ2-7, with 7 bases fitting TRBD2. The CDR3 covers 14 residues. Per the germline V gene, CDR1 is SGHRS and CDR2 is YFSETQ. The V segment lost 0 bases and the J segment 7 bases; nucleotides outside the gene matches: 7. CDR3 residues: CASSLGLTSEEQYF. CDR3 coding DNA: TGCGCCAGCAGCTTGGGACTAACTAGCGAGGAGCAGTACTTC.

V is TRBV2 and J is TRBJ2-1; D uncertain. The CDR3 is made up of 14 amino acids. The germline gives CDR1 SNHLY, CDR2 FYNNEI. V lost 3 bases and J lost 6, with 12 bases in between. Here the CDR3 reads CASSESSPGNEQFF. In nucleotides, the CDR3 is TGTGCCAGCAGTGAGTCCAGCCCGGGCAATGAGCAGTTCTTC.

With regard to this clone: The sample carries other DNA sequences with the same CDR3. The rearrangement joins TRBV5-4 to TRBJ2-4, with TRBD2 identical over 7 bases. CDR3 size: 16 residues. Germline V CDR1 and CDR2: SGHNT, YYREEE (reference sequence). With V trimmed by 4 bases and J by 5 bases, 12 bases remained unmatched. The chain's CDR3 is CASSPTHPGGENIQYF. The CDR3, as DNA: TGTGCCAGCAGCCCTACCCACCCGGGAGGCGAAAACATTCAGTACTTC. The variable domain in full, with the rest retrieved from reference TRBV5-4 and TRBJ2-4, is ETGVTQSPTHLIKTRGQQVTLRCSSQSGHNTVSWYQQALGQGPQFIFQYYREEENGRGNFPPRFSGLQFPNYSSELNVNALELDDSALYLCASSPTHPGGENIQYFGAGTRLSVL.

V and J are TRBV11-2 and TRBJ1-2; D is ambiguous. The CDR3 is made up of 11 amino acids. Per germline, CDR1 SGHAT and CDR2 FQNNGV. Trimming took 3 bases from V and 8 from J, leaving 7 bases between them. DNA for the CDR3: TGTGCCAGCAGCTTTGAGGGCGGCTACACCTTC. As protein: CASSFEGGYTF.

The CDR3 DNA is TGTGCCAGCAGTTACGGGAACAAACAGGGGGCCTATGGCTACACCTTC. Encoded protein: CASSYGNKQGAYGYTF. The chain recombines TRBV6-5 with TRBJ1-2; the match to TRBD1 covers 9 bases. Germline V gene data show CDR1 as MNHEY and CDR2 as SVGAGI. The CDR3 covers 16 residues. V was clipped by 2 bases and J by 4 bases; unmatched bases: 8.

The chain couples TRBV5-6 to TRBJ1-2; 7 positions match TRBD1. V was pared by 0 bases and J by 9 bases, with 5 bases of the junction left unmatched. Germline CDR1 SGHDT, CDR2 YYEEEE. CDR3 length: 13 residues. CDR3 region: CASSLVGGMSYTF. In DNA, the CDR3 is TGTGCCAGCAGCTTGGTAGGGGGCATGAGCTACACCTTC.

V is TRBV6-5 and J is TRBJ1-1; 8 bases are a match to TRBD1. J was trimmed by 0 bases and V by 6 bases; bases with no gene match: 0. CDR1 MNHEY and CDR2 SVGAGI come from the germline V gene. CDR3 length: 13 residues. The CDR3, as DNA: TGTGCCAGCAGGGGACAGGTGAACACTGAAGCTTTCTTT. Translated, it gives CASRGQVNTEAFF.

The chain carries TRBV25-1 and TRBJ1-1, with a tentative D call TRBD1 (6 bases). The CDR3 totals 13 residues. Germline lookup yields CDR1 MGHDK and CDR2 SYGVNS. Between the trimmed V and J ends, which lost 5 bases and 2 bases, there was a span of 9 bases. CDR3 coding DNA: TGTGCCAGCAGTCAGGGACATAACACTGAAGCTTTCTTT. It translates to CASSQGHNTEAFF.

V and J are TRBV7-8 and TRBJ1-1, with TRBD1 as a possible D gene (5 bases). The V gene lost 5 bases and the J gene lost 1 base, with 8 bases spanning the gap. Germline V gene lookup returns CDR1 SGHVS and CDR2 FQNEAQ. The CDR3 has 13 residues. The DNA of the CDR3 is TGTGCCAGCAGCACCACAGGGAACACTGAAGCTTTCTTT. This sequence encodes CASSTTGNTEAFF.

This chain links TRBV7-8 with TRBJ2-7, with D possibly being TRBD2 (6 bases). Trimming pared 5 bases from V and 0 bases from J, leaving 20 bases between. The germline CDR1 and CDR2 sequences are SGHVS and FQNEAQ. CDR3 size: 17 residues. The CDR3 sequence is CASSPQTGLGSSYEQYF. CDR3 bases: TGTGCCAGCAGCCCACAAACGGGACTCGGCAGCTCCTACGAGCAGTACTTC.

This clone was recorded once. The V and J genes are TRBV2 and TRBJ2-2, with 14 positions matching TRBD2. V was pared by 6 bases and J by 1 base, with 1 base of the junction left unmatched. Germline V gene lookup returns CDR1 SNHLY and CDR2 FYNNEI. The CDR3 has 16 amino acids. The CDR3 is CASSGLAGGNTGELFF. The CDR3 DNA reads TGTGCCAGCAGCGGACTAGCGGGAGGGAACACCGGGGAGCTGTTTTTT.